This T cell receptor (beta chain) was captured by sequencing in a study of blood T cell repertoires in COVID-19. Study context: Collection of acute and convalescent COVID-19 samples took place in the United States, Italy and Spain.

Per the authors' pipeline: Amplified reference gene primers provided the basis for estimating nucleated cell counts. The method was immunoSEQ multiplex PCR; TCRdb's version includes in-frame clones alone and lacks a portion of them. V and J calls and clone size are given by that table; D and trimming were obtained from the DNA. This sample carries about 240,000 clones, around 88% of them seen once, and the ten largest clones take roughly 3.5%. Which cohort a participant joined came from the clinical history participants gave. This sequence originates from a woman aged 40 to 55 with acute COVID-19. Sequencing used PBMCs or T cells enriched from blood (not recorded which).

CDR3 nucleotide sequence: TGCAGCGTGGACGAAACAGGGGGGTCGGCCGAGCAGTACTTC. It translates to CSVDETGGSAEQYF. V is TRBV29-1 and J is TRBJ2-7; 8 bases align to TRBD1. The CDR3 length is 14 residues. The junction had 13 bases not matched to a gene; V was cut back by 6 bases and J by 6 bases. The germline CDR1 and CDR2 sequences are SQVTM and ANQGSEA.